This TCR beta chain was found in a study of CD4 T cells in relation to SARS-CoV-2 and coronaviruses. On the study more broadly: TCR beta CDR3s were sequenced after roughly ten-day antigen culture of PBMCs. The negative reference was HIV-1 Nef peptide pool or peptide-free culture.

Points on this clone: Its target is not known.

The unexposed donors gave CD4+ T cells in about 2010-2019, prior to COVID-19. The cells were cultured for roughly 11 days before CD4+ T cells were isolated. Testing used SARS-CoV-2 S/N and four cold-coronavirus spikes on unexposed-donor CD4+ T cells, cells permitting. Each well had two million PBMCs in approximately 5% human AB serum with IL-2. Libraries were prepared by immunoSEQ multiplex PCR; TCRdb keeps only in-frame clonotypes and omits some of them. The data show around 20,000 clones, around 80% seen once. The V segment lost 4 bases and the J segment 3 bases; nucleotides outside the gene matches: 9. Germline V gives CDR1 SGHRS, CDR2 YFSETQ. This CDR3 spans 16 amino acids.

The sequence was collected from a human donor in good health. The chain joins TRBV5-1 to TRBJ2-3; 9 bases fit TRBD2. The sequencing sample was made of CD4+ T cells from PBMCs, cultured in vitro. This CDR3 reads CASSKISGSGTDTQYF. Written as DNA, the CDR3 is TGCGCCAGCAGCAAAATTAGCGGGAGTGGTACAGATACGCAGTATTTT.